This is a list of T cell receptor beta chains from one sample in a study of technical replicates of blood from a few donors. This table comes from immunoSEQ multiplex PCR, and its TCRdb copy is limited to in-frame clones, with some not included. The sample holds about 12,000 clones; 85% to 95% are singletons and the top ten take 6.3%. The sample taken for sequencing was PBMCs. All receptors derive from a human donor in good health. Both conserved end residues are part of each CDR3. The D gene is left open where the match is weak. Rows may omit the clone size; those that give it use once, few, many or a size class.

D: -; V: TRBV6-1; J: TRBJ1-1; size: few; CDR3: CASSEEPAGYLAGLYTEAFF; DNA: TGTGCCAGCAGTGAAGAGCCGGCGGGTTATCTGGCAGGTTTGTACACTGAAGCTTTCTTT
D: -; V: TRBV6-6; J: TRBJ1-5; size: -; CDR3: CASSYSIGGSNQPQHF; DNA: TGTGCCAGCAGTTACTCGATCGGAGGTAGCAATCAGCCCCAGCATTTT
D: TRBD2; V: TRBV2; J: TRBJ2-5; size: -; CDR3: CASSVLGSGNQETQYF; DNA: TGTGCCAGCAGTGTCTTGGGTAGCGGGAACCAAGAGACCCAGTACTTC
D: TRBD1; V: TRBV5-1; J: TRBJ2-7; size: once; CDR3: CASSLGTGREQYF; DNA: TGCGCCAGCAGCTTAGGGACAGGACGAGAGCAGTACTTC
D: TRBD1; V: TRBV5-5; J: TRBJ1-2; size: once; CDR3: CASQTGATIHGYTF; DNA: TGTGCCAGCCAAACAGGGGCTACGATTCATGGCTACACCTTC
D: -; V: TRBV27; J: TRBJ2-2; size: -; CDR3: CATGKFTGELFF; DNA: TGTGCCACCGGGAAATTCACCGGGGAGCTGTTTTTT
D: -; V: TRBV4-2; J: TRBJ2-5; size: -; CDR3: CASSQGASQETQYF; DNA: TGTGCCAGCAGCCAAGGGGCAAGCCAAGAGACCCAGTACTTC
D: -; V: TRBV19; J: TRBJ2-2; size: -; CDR3: CASSIARLVLPGELFF; DNA: TGTGCCAGTAGTATAGCCCGACTTGTACTCCCCGGGGAGCTGTTTTTT
D: TRBD1; V: TRBV7-9; J: TRBJ1-5; size: -; CDR3: CASSGTGEYQPQHF; DNA: TGTGCCAGCAGCGGGACAGGGGAGTATCAGCCCCAGCATTTT
D: -; V: TRBV11-3; J: TRBJ2-1; size: -; CDR3: CASSLGGHSYNEQFF; DNA: TGTGCCAGCAGCTTAGGCGGTCACTCCTACAATGAGCAGTTCTTC
D: -; V: TRBV6-5; J: TRBJ2-1; size: -; CDR3: CASSYRREGIYEQFF; DNA: TGTGCCAGCAGTTATAGGCGGGAAGGGATCTATGAGCAGTTCTTC
D: -; V: TRBV11-2; J: TRBJ2-7; size: -; CDR3: CASSFTGRVEQYF; DNA: TGTGCCAGCAGCTTCACAGGACGGGTGGAGCAGTACTTC
D: TRBD2; V: TRBV27; J: TRBJ2-5; size: -; CDR3: CASSLGTSKETQYF; DNA: TGTGCCAGCAGTTTAGGGACTAGCAAAGAGACCCAGTACTTC
D: -; V: TRBV30; J: TRBJ1-4; size: once; CDR3: CAFRRERGGEKLFF; DNA: TGTGCCTTCCGAAGGGAAAGGGGAGGTGAAAAACTGTTTTTT
D: -; V: TRBV6-1; J: TRBJ1-1; size: -; CDR3: CASSEGDSRNTEAFF; DNA: TGTGCCAGCAGTGAAGGAGACAGTAGGAACACTGAAGCTTTCTTT
D: -; V: TRBV29-1; J: TRBJ1-2; size: once; CDR3: CSVEKRGLGYTF; DNA: TGCAGCGTTGAGAAACGGGGATTGGGCTACACCTTC
D: TRBD2; V: TRBV5-1; J: TRBJ2-3; size: -; CDR3: CASSPIAGRTDTQYF; DNA: TGCGCCAGCAGCCCCATAGCGGGAAGGACAGATACGCAGTATTTT
D: TRBD1; V: TRBV5-1; J: TRBJ2-3; size: -; CDR3: CASSSLSSTGAGGTDTQYF; DNA: TGCGCCAGCAGCTCCCTATCCTCGACAGGGGCAGGAGGCACAGATACGCAGTATTTT
D: -; V: TRBV19; J: TRBJ1-1; size: once; CDR3: CASSRGGYGMNTEAFF; DNA: TGTGCCAGTAGTCGGGGGGGCTACGGCATGAACACTGAAGCTTTCTTT
D: -; V: TRBV19; J: TRBJ1-5; size: -; CDR3: CASSIRGSGNQPQHF; DNA: TGTGCCAGTAGTATACGAGGTAGTGGCAATCAGCCCCAGCATTTT
D: -; V: TRBV19; J: TRBJ1-4; size: -; CDR3: CATGRGVNEKLFF; DNA: TGTGCCACTGGTCGGGGAGTGAATGAAAAACTGTTTTTT
D: TRBD1; V: TRBV27; J: TRBJ2-7; size: -; CDR3: CASSTFRGGPYEQYF; DNA: TGTGCCAGCAGTACCTTTAGAGGGGGCCCCTACGAGCAGTACTTC
D: -; V: TRBV5-4; J: TRBJ2-1; size: -; CDR3: CASSLYNEQFF; DNA: TGTGCCAGCAGCCTATACAATGAGCAGTTCTTC
D: TRBD1; V: TRBV7-9; J: TRBJ1-4; size: -; CDR3: CASSPGTVMATNEKLFF; DNA: TGTGCCAGCAGCCCCGGGACAGTGATGGCAACTAATGAAAAACTGTTTTTT